This is a list of T cell receptor beta chains from one sample in a study of cytomegalovirus exposure and HLA in healthy donors. The method was immunoSEQ multiplex PCR; TCRdb's version includes in-frame clones alone and lacks a portion of them. The sample gives over 200,000 clones, approximately 87% of which show up once; 4.5% to 6% is in the top ten. Sequencing was done on a sample of PBMCs. The receptors originated from a woman under 30 in good health and CMV-seronegative. CDR3s leave out the opening cysteine and the closing phenylalanine or tryptophan. A D gene is named only where the DNA matches it firmly. A row's size may be missing; if present it is once, few, many or a size class.

j_call: TRBJ2-2; v_call: TRBV18; d_call: -; clone_size: -; cdr3_length: 12; cdr3_aa: ASSPPINTGELF
j_call: TRBJ2-1; v_call: TRBV7-3; d_call: TRBD2; clone_size: once; cdr3_length: 14; cdr3_aa: ASSPQGGTSAIEQF
j_call: TRBJ2-5; v_call: TRBV27; d_call: -; clone_size: -; cdr3_length: 16; cdr3_aa: ASTQPPGERWYQETQY
j_call: TRBJ2-7; v_call: TRBV19; d_call: TRBD2; clone_size: -; cdr3_length: 15; cdr3_aa: ASSTGLAGDLSGEQY
j_call: TRBJ2-1; v_call: TRBV6-1; d_call: -; clone_size: -; cdr3_length: 10; cdr3_aa: ASSELYNEQF
j_call: TRBJ2-3; v_call: TRBV6-1; d_call: -; clone_size: -; cdr3_length: 11; cdr3_aa: ASSEETADTQY
j_call: TRBJ2-5; v_call: TRBV6-6; d_call: -; clone_size: -; cdr3_length: 8; cdr3_aa: ASSRETQY
j_call: TRBJ2-1; v_call: TRBV9; d_call: TRBD2; clone_size: many; cdr3_length: 13; cdr3_aa: ASSVVGGSNYEQF
j_call: TRBJ1-5; v_call: TRBV30; d_call: -; clone_size: -; cdr3_length: 11; cdr3_aa: AWSRVGDQPQH
j_call: TRBJ2-3; v_call: TRBV20-1; d_call: TRBD2; clone_size: -; cdr3_length: 9; cdr3_aa: SAPTSYTQY
j_call: TRBJ2-7; v_call: TRBV5-1; d_call: -; clone_size: -; cdr3_length: 12; cdr3_aa: ASSLEYRSYEQY
j_call: TRBJ2-1; v_call: TRBV5-6; d_call: TRBD2; clone_size: -; cdr3_length: 14; cdr3_aa: ASSFGLAQSYNEQF
j_call: TRBJ1-1; v_call: TRBV7-8; d_call: -; clone_size: -; cdr3_length: 11; cdr3_aa: ASGTGVLTEAF
j_call: TRBJ2-1; v_call: TRBV9; d_call: -; clone_size: -; cdr3_length: 13; cdr3_aa: ASSARQNSNNEQF
j_call: TRBJ2-1; v_call: TRBV6-5; d_call: TRBD2; clone_size: -; cdr3_length: 12; cdr3_aa: ASSLAGGGNEQF
j_call: TRBJ1-5; v_call: TRBV27; d_call: -; clone_size: -; cdr3_length: 12; cdr3_aa: ATQPWAGDQPQH
j_call: TRBJ1-2; v_call: TRBV5-6; d_call: TRBD1; clone_size: -; cdr3_length: 14; cdr3_aa: ASSSLRGTANYGYT
j_call: TRBJ2-2; v_call: TRBV5-1; d_call: TRBD1; clone_size: -; cdr3_length: 13; cdr3_aa: ASSLKGQYTGELF
j_call: TRBJ2-1; v_call: TRBV9; d_call: -; clone_size: -; cdr3_length: 13; cdr3_aa: ASSDTISSYNEQF
j_call: TRBJ1-3; v_call: TRBV4-1; d_call: -; clone_size: many; cdr3_length: 14; cdr3_aa: ASSQPRLVSGNTIY
j_call: TRBJ2-5; v_call: TRBV28; d_call: TRBD1; clone_size: -; cdr3_length: 14; cdr3_aa: ASSLTGGQHRETQY
j_call: TRBJ1-1; v_call: TRBV6-6; d_call: -; clone_size: -; cdr3_length: 13; cdr3_aa: ASSPRGTWDTEAF
j_call: TRBJ1-2; v_call: TRBV29-1; d_call: -; clone_size: -; cdr3_length: 9; cdr3_aa: SVDGAYGYT
j_call: TRBJ1-2; v_call: TRBV11-2; d_call: -; clone_size: -; cdr3_length: 13; cdr3_aa: ASSSELPWEGGYT
j_call: TRBJ1-1; v_call: TRBV30; d_call: -; clone_size: -; cdr3_length: 10; cdr3_aa: AWSSNWGLAF
j_call: TRBJ1-1; v_call: TRBV27; d_call: -; clone_size: -; cdr3_length: 12; cdr3_aa: ASSPFLVYTEAF
j_call: TRBJ2-1; v_call: TRBV11-2; d_call: TRBD2; clone_size: -; cdr3_length: 16; cdr3_aa: ASSLEALGLAGGNEQF
j_call: TRBJ1-5; v_call: TRBV19; d_call: -; clone_size: -; cdr3_length: 15; cdr3_aa: ASSIEAEIYSNQPQH
j_call: TRBJ1-1; v_call: TRBV29-1; d_call: TRBD1; clone_size: -; cdr3_length: 14; cdr3_aa: STGPNRGQGRGEAF
j_call: TRBJ2-1; v_call: TRBV2; d_call: TRBD1; clone_size: -; cdr3_length: 13; cdr3_aa: ASSPTGGSYNEQF
j_call: TRBJ1-1; v_call: TRBV9; d_call: -; clone_size: once; cdr3_length: 13; cdr3_aa: ASSPRPYGGTEAF
j_call: TRBJ1-1; v_call: TRBV11-2; d_call: -; clone_size: once; cdr3_length: 11; cdr3_aa: ASSTQVNTEAF
j_call: TRBJ2-1; v_call: TRBV27; d_call: -; clone_size: -; cdr3_length: 11; cdr3_aa: ASSNDLYNEQF
j_call: TRBJ2-7; v_call: TRBV4-1; d_call: -; clone_size: -; cdr3_length: 14; cdr3_aa: ASSQDFGGTIDEQY
j_call: TRBJ1-5; v_call: TRBV28; d_call: TRBD1; clone_size: -; cdr3_length: 13; cdr3_aa: ASSLAGQGAQPQH
j_call: TRBJ2-7; v_call: TRBV9; d_call: TRBD2; clone_size: -; cdr3_length: 12; cdr3_aa: ASSVTSVPSEQY
j_call: TRBJ2-1; v_call: TRBV6-1; d_call: TRBD2; clone_size: few; cdr3_length: 13; cdr3_aa: ASSLTSEPYNEQF
j_call: TRBJ2-7; v_call: TRBV15; d_call: -; clone_size: -; cdr3_length: 19; cdr3_aa: ATSSGSMPSIVGRTYYEQY
j_call: TRBJ1-1; v_call: TRBV28; d_call: TRBD1; clone_size: -; cdr3_length: 11; cdr3_aa: ASRPPGQSEAF
j_call: TRBJ2-7; v_call: TRBV27; d_call: TRBD2; clone_size: -; cdr3_length: 15; cdr3_aa: ASSLSGTSGSSYEQY
j_call: TRBJ2-1; v_call: TRBV9; d_call: TRBD2; clone_size: -; cdr3_length: 15; cdr3_aa: ASSPRLSSGGYNEQF
j_call: TRBJ2-7; v_call: TRBV5-1; d_call: TRBD1; clone_size: -; cdr3_length: 12; cdr3_aa: ASRPGTGSYEQY
j_call: TRBJ1-1; v_call: TRBV18; d_call: TRBD1; clone_size: -; cdr3_length: 12; cdr3_aa: ASSPRDSRSEAF
j_call: TRBJ2-5; v_call: TRBV10-3; d_call: TRBD2; clone_size: once; cdr3_length: 12; cdr3_aa: AISDAGGQETQY
j_call: TRBJ1-4; v_call: TRBV11-2; d_call: TRBD1; clone_size: -; cdr3_length: 15; cdr3_aa: ASSSHPGQGVNEKLF
j_call: TRBJ1-2; v_call: TRBV5-1; d_call: -; clone_size: -; cdr3_length: 12; cdr3_aa: ASSTEQGFYGYT
j_call: TRBJ1-1; v_call: TRBV27; d_call: TRBD1; clone_size: -; cdr3_length: 12; cdr3_aa: ASRRTGENTEAF
j_call: TRBJ2-7; v_call: TRBV11-2; d_call: -; clone_size: -; cdr3_length: 13; cdr3_aa: ASSRTYSVSYEQY
j_call: TRBJ1-1; v_call: TRBV6-5; d_call: -; clone_size: -; cdr3_length: 13; cdr3_aa: ASSPVGGLNTEAF
j_call: TRBJ1-4; v_call: TRBV5-1; d_call: TRBD1; clone_size: -; cdr3_length: 12; cdr3_aa: ASSTTGGNEKLF
j_call: TRBJ2-1; v_call: TRBV18; d_call: TRBD1; clone_size: -; cdr3_length: 13; cdr3_aa: ASSRPGQGNNEQF
j_call: TRBJ2-5; v_call: TRBV28; d_call: -; clone_size: -; cdr3_length: 13; cdr3_aa: ASSLPLGASETQY
j_call: TRBJ2-5; v_call: TRBV2; d_call: -; clone_size: -; cdr3_length: 10; cdr3_aa: ASSGGRETQY
j_call: TRBJ2-7; v_call: TRBV2; d_call: -; clone_size: -; cdr3_length: 10; cdr3_aa: ASGDILYEQY
j_call: TRBJ2-1; v_call: TRBV29-1; d_call: TRBD2; clone_size: -; cdr3_length: 9; cdr3_aa: SVEPGGGQF